This T cell receptor beta chain was retrieved from a study of regulatory T cells in long-lasting Graves disease. Time point here: newly diagnosed GD, antithyroid drugs for less than 3 months. Preparation of the TCR library used RNA extracted from PBMCs. Whole-study findings and limits: Rather than thyroid tissue, only peripheral blood underwent study.

Trimming shortened V by 1 base and J by 7 bases, and 17 bases separated the two germline ends. The CDR3 is 16 amino acids. Through Arm-PCR of CDR3 regions and iRepertoire HTBI primers, TCR beta libraries were built. From the multiplex PCR reads, TCRdb called clonotypes with MiXCR, one entry per CDR3 protein. This table holds about 430,000 distinct CDR3 sequences, approximately 15% found once. Points on this clonotype: The target antigen is unknown.

Another study also made use of these data, one on T cells in Graves' hyperthyroidism and ophthalmopathy. That paper notes: Those patients with uncontrolled infection, other autoimmune disease, pregnancy or lactation were excluded.

The TCR was taken from a woman aged 40 to 55 with Graves disease. V is TRBV12-3 or TRBV12-4 and J is TRBJ1-5; no clear D. Material: peripheral blood mononuclear cells (PBMCs), obtained at new diagnosis, from a patient treated with antithyroid drugs. The CDR3 region is CASSLGAGQSKQPQHF. The CDR3 DNA is TGTGCCAGCAGTTTAGGTGCTGGGCAAAGTAAGCAGCCCCAGCATTTT.